Listed below are T cell receptor beta chains from one sample, sequenced in a study of T cell repertoires in cytomegalovirus infection. Their cognate antigens are unknown. MiXCR, applied by TCRdb to the reads, yields one record per CDR3 protein. The sample lists approximately 1,000,000 distinct CDR3 sequences, around 32% occurring once. The sequences come from cultured CD8+ T cells from PBMCs, collected from culture after CMV antigen stimulation. The receptors were sampled from a human donor in good health (CMV status not recorded). Some clones in this sample may be carry-over from other donors' samples. CDR3s include the opening cysteine and the closing phenylalanine or tryptophan. A D gene is named only where the DNA matches it firmly. Some rows mark clone size as missing; the rest say once, few, many or name a class of expanded clone.

TRBJ2-3 | TRBV12-3/TRBV12-4 | . | . | TGTGCCAGCTACTCCCCCGAGCGGAGGTCAGATACGCAGTATTTT | CASYSPERRSDTQYF
TRBJ1-1 | TRBV7-9 | . | . | TGTGCCAGCAGCTTAGCGCACGGGCAGGACACTGAAGCTTTCTTT | CASSLAHGQDTEAFF
TRBJ2-3 | TRBV7-6 | . | many | TGTGCCAGCAGCTTAGAAGCATATAGCACAGATACGCAGTATTTT | CASSLEAYSTDTQYF
TRBJ1-2 | TRBV27 | TRBD1 | . | TGTGCCAGCAGTTTACCGTGGGACAGGGGAAACTATGGCTACACCTTC | CASSLPWDRGNYGYTF
TRBJ1-2 | TRBV27 | TRBD1 | . | TGTGCCAGCAGTTTATCGGTGGACAGGGTGAGGTTTGGCTACACCTTC | CASSLSVDRVRFGYTF
TRBJ2-7 | TRBV27 | . | few | TGTGCCAGCAGTTTTTCGACTTTTCCCTACGAGCAGTACTTC | CASSFSTFPYEQYF
TRBJ1-1 | TRBV2 | TRBD1 | few | TGTGCCAGATTAGCCTTGACAGGGCGGGGCACTGAAGCTTTCTTT | CARLALTGRGTEAFF
TRBJ2-7 | TRBV5-1 | . | few | TGCGCCAGCAGCAACTACGACAGGTTACGGCCCTACGAGCAGTACTTC | CASSNYDRLRPYEQYF
TRBJ2-1 | TRBV7-6 | TRBD2 | few | TGTGCCAGCAGCTCGTCGGGACTAGCGGGGGGGGTACGCTCCTACAATGAGCAGTTCTTC | CASSSSGLAGGVRSYNEQFF
TRBJ1-1 | TRBV6-5 | . | few | TGTGCCAGCAGCCTTACAGGGTTTGGCACTGAAGCTTTCTTT | CASSLTGFGTEAFF
TRBJ2-4 | TRBV10-3 | TRBD1 | . | TGTGCCATCAGTGATGAAAGACAGGGAAACATTCAGTACTTC | CAISDERQGNIQYF
TRBJ1-2 | TRBV4-1 | . | few | TGCGCCAGCAGCCAAGATAGAGACAGATATTATGGCTACACCTTC | CASSQDRDRYYGYTF
TRBJ1-5 | TRBV3-1 | TRBD1 | few | TGTGCCAGCAGCCTGGGACAGGGGTCGTTTCAGCCCCAGCATTTT | CASSLGQGSFQPQHF
TRBJ1-1 | TRBV12-3/TRBV12-4 | . | many | TGTGCCAGCAGCCTTGAGAGGGTCATAAACACTGAAGCTTTCTTT | CASSLERVINTEAFF
TRBJ1-6 | TRBV28 | . | few | TGTGCCAGCAGTCGGCTGCAGGCAGGCTCACCCCTCCACTTT | CASSRLQAGSPLHF
TRBJ1-4 | TRBV7-9 | . | few | TGTGCCAGCAGCTTAGTCCCAAGAAAACTGTTTTTT | CASSLVPRKLFF
TRBJ1-1 | TRBV19 | . | . | TGTGCCAGTGTCAGGGAGAGAAACACTGAAGCTTTCTTT | CASVRERNTEAFF
TRBJ1-5 | TRBV19 | . | . | TGTGCCACCACCGTGGGGGATTTCAATCAGCCCCAGCATTTT | CATTVGDFNQPQHF
TRBJ2-2 | TRBV27 | . | many | TGTGCCAGCGGACGACAAATCGCCGGGGAGCTGTTTTTT | CASGRQIAGELFF
TRBJ2-7 | TRBV7-9 | . | . | TGTGCCAGCAGACCCGAGGGCCACTCCTACGAGCAGTACTTC | CASRPEGHSYEQYF
TRBJ1-4 | TRBV10-2 | . | . | TGCGCCGCACAGCAGGGGCCGGGGGAAAAACTGTTTTTT | CAAQQGPGEKLFF
TRBJ2-3 | TRBV11-1 | TRBD1 | few | TGTGCCAGCAGCTTGGGGACAGGGGGCATAGATACGCAGTATTTT | CASSLGTGGIDTQYF
TRBJ2-2 | TRBV6-5 | TRBD1 | few | TGTGCCAGCAGTTACACCGACAGGGCAGCCGGGGAGCTGTTTTTT | CASSYTDRAAGELFF
TRBJ1-5 | TRBV28 | . | few | TGTGCCAGCAGTTTACGTGGGGGCAGTAGCAATCAGCCCCAGCATTTT | CASSLRGGSSNQPQHF
TRBJ2-7 | TRBV7-6 | . | . | TGTGCCAGCCAATACGGGGGGCGAGAATCCGAGCAGTACTTC | CASQYGGRESEQYF
TRBJ2-1 | TRBV7-9 | TRBD1 | few | TGTGCCAGCAGCTTCCAAGGGACAGATGACAATGAGCAGTTCTTC | CASSFQGTDDNEQFF
TRBJ1-6 | TRBV19 | . | . | TGTGCCAGTAGTATAGATAGGAACGCAATGGCACCCCTCCACTTT | CASSIDRNAMAPLHF